The entry that follows covers one T cell receptor beta chain sequence. The antigen is not known. Sample time point: 20-29 weeks after completion of therapy. Sequencing was performed with immunoSEQ multiplex PCR; in TCRdb, only in-frame clones are kept and a portion is missing. The sample lists about 20,000 clones, roughly 89% occurring once. Germline V CDR1 and CDR2: MNHEY, SMNVEV (reference sequence). Trimming removed 2 bases at V and 7 bases at J, with 15 bases between. This CDR3 has 15 amino acids. The data were obtained in a study of T cell therapy after organ transplantation. Whole-study context: T cells were expanded 2 to 3 weeks with 30 CMV class I/II epitopes. T cell doses, up to 6, came every 2 weeks; follow-up lasted 25 to 35 weeks.

Study findings and constraints: Pretherapy CD8 clonality inversely correlated with its fold change after therapy.

This chain links TRBV27 with TRBJ2-1, with D perhaps being TRBD1 or TRBD2 (6 bases each). The source was CD8+ T cells from blood, collected after autologous CMV-specific T cell therapy. This clonotype was obtained from a human patient who had received a solid organ transplant and had CMV disease. Some of these T cells may belong to the graft donor. The CDR3 is CASSLRGVLWNEQFF. The CDR3 DNA reads as TGTGCCAGCAGTTTAAGGGGGGTTCTTTGGAATGAGCAGTTCTTC.